One sample yielded the 30 T cell receptor beta chains listed below, sequenced in a study of OX40 agonist ivuxolimab in advanced cancers. TCRdb keeps only in-frame clones here, not all; method: immunoSEQ multiplex PCR. This table has fewer than 95,000 clones, around 80% appearing once. The sample was CD4+ or CD8+ T cells sorted from blood, taken in a trial of the OX40 agonist ivuxolimab. The receptors were gathered from an adult with an advanced solid tumor such as melanoma, head and neck, liver or kidney cancer.

The rearrangement uses TRBV19 and TRBJ1-6; D is undetermined. The CDR3 is 15 amino acids. Trimming shortened V by 5 bases and J by 8 bases, and 16 bases separated the two germline ends. Germline CDR1 LNHDA, CDR2 SQIVND (reference sequence). The CDR3 loop is CASSPRRRVDSPLHF. CDR3 nucleotides: TGTGCCAGTAGTCCAAGGAGGAGGGTGGATTCACCCCTCCACTTT.

The chain is built from TRBV7-2 and TRBJ2-5, with 9 bases matching TRBD1. Germline V gene data show CDR1 as SGHTA and CDR2 as FQGNSA. Unmatched junction bases numbered 8, after V lost 5 bases and J lost 4 bases. The CDR3 runs 15 residues. The CDR3 loop is CASSADRGYGETQYF. In DNA form, the CDR3 reads TGTGCCAGCAGCGCAGACAGGGGGTACGGAGAGACCCAGTACTTC.

The chain employs TRBV11-3 and TRBJ2-2, with a weak D call TRBD2 (6 bases). Germline V gene lookup returns CDR1 SGHNT and CDR2 YENEEA. V was cut by 6 bases and J by 7 bases, with 9 bases left in between. This CDR3 has 12 residues. CDR3 protein: CASRRGNGELFF. CDR3 sequence (DNA): TGTGCCAGCAGACGGGGGAACGGGGAGCTGTTTTTT.

The rearrangement uses TRBV28 and TRBJ1-1, with D perhaps TRBD1 (6 bases). Germline lookup yields CDR1 MDHEN and CDR2 SYDVKM. V was cut by 7 bases and J by 11 bases, with 14 bases left in between. The CDR3 has 11 residues. The CDR3 loop is CASKGGGHAFF. The CDR3 DNA reads as TGTGCCAGCAAGGGGGGGGGCCACGCTTTCTTT. The full variable domain, in which reference TRBV28 and TRBJ1-1 provide the parts outside the CDR3, is DVKVTQSSRYLVKRTGEKVFLECVQDMDHENMFWYRQDPGLGLRLIYFSYDVKMKEKGDIPEGYSVSREKKERFSLILESASTNQTSMYLCASKGGGHAFFGQGTRLTVV.

This clone was counted only a few times. CDR3 bases: TGCGCCAGCAGCTTGGACAGCGCTAACTATGGCTACACCTTC. It specifies CASSLDSANYGYTF. This rearrangement joins TRBV5-1 to TRBJ1-2; D unclear. The germline V gene has CDR1 SGHRS and CDR2 YFSETQ. The CDR3 consists of 14 residues. The V and J ends lost 0 bases and 0 bases respectively, with 6 bases between them. Full variable domain (missing parts from reference TRBV5-1 and TRBJ1-2): KAGVTQTPRYLIKTRGQQVTLSCSPISGHRSVSWYQQTPGQGLQFLFEYFSETQRNKGNFPGRFSGRQFSNSRSEMNVSTLELGDSALYLCASSLDSANYGYTFGSGTRLTVV.

This sequence joins TRBV5-8 and TRBJ2-1; D gene uncertain. This CDR3 spans 12 amino acids. Trimming shortened V by 1 base and J by 9 bases, and 8 bases separated the two germline ends. Germline V lookup: CDR1 SGHTS, CDR2 YDEGEE. The chain's CDR3 is CASSLTRPEQFF. DNA of the CDR3: TGTGCCAGCAGCTTGACCCGGCCTGAGCAGTTCTTC.

The chain employs TRBV11-2 and TRBJ1-4; D unresolved. The CDR3 length is 15 residues. Trimming removed 1 base at V and 5 bases at J, with 11 bases between. Germline V lookup: CDR1 SGHAT, CDR2 FQNNGV. The CDR3 loop reads CASSLVGQINEKLFF. CDR3 DNA: TGTGCCAGCAGCTTAGTCGGCCAGATAAATGAAAAACTGTTTTTT.

This chain connects TRBV19 to TRBJ1-5; D gene unclear. The germline V gene has CDR1 LNHDA and CDR2 SQIVND (reference sequence). V lost 7 bases, J lost 0 bases, and 10 bases lay in between. This CDR3 is built from 14 residues. CDR3 region: CASISLRSNQPQHF. In DNA, the CDR3 is TGTGCCAGTATCAGTCTCCGTAGCAATCAGCCCCAGCATTTT. The full variable domain, its missing parts supplied by reference TRBV19 and TRBJ1-5, is DGGITQSPKYLFRKEGQNVTLSCEQNLNHDAMYWYRQDPGQGLRLIYYSQIVNDFQKGDIAEGYSVSREKKESFPLTVTSAQKNPTAFYLCASISLRSNQPQHFGDGTRLSIL.

The chain recombines TRBV10-3 with TRBJ2-1; 13 positions match TRBD2. The CDR3 runs to 13 residues. V shed 6 bases, J shed 10 bases, and the junction held 3 bases outside the gene matches. Germline loops: CDR1 ENHRY, CDR2 SYGVKD. CDR3 sequence (DNA): TGTGCCATCAGAGCGGGACTAGCGGGGGAGCAGTTCTTC. It is translated as CAIRAGLAGEQFF.

The gene calls are TRBV5-6 and TRBJ2-4, with a weak D call TRBD1 (6 bases). Deletions cut 6 bases from V and 7 bases from J, with 23 bases between. The CDR3 covers 16 residues. CDR1 and CDR2 (germline): SGHDT, YYEEEE. The CDR3 region is CASTDFKQGQGNIQYF. The CDR3 nucleotides are TGTGCCAGCACCGATTTTAAACAGGGACAAGGGAACATTCAGTACTTC.

The CDR3 loop is CASSRGSGRGSLYEQYF. The CDR3 DNA reads as TGCGCCAGCTCCCGGGGTAGCGGGAGGGGTTCATTATACGAGCAGTACTTC. This rearrangement joins TRBV5-1 to TRBJ2-7; 11 nucleotides agree with TRBD2. Germline V lookup: CDR1 SGHRS, CDR2 YFSETQ. The V gene end was trimmed by 7 bases and the J gene end by 4 bases; junction bases not matched to a gene: 16. The CDR3 has 17 residues.

The chain uses TRBV25-1 and TRBJ2-3; no clear D. This CDR3 comprises 10 residues. In germline, CDR1 is MGHDK, CDR2 SYGVNS. V was shortened by 8 bases and J by 6 bases, with 6 bases between the two germline ends. CDR3 nucleotide sequence: TGTGCCAGCGAATCGGATACGCAGTATTTT. Encoded protein: CASESDTQYF.

A single count supports this clone. The rearrangement links TRBV18 to TRBJ1-2; D not certain. The germline V gene has CDR1 KGHSH and CDR2 LQKENI. Trimming removed 3 bases at V and 8 bases at J, with 13 bases between. This CDR3 is 13 amino acids long. CDR3 protein: CASSPEQRNGYTF. In DNA form, the CDR3 reads TGTGCCAGCTCACCCGAACAGAGGAACGGCTACACCTTC.

This sequence joins TRBV19 and TRBJ2-7; 9 bases are a match to TRBD2. The J segment lost 0 bases and the V segment lost 5 bases, leaving 11 bases of the junction unmatched. CDR1 is LNHDA, CDR2 SQIVND, per germline (reference sequence). This CDR3 comprises 17 residues. CDR3 sequence: CASSSRVGSGSSYEQYF. Written as DNA, the CDR3 is TGTGCCAGTAGTTCTCGCGTGGGTAGCGGGAGCTCCTACGAGCAGTACTTC.

The chain has TRBV4-1 and TRBJ1-2; D unclear. Germline values: CDR1 MGHRA, CDR2 YSYEKL. Trimming took 7 bases from V and 0 from J, leaving 12 bases between them. This CDR3 is 14 amino acids long. The CDR3 protein is CASNVAPTNYGYTF. For the CDR3, the DNA is TGCGCCAGCAATGTGGCGCCTACTAACTATGGCTACACCTTC.

This rearrangement joins TRBV6-5 to TRBJ2-5; 8 bases agree with TRBD1. This CDR3 has 16 amino acids. Germline loops: CDR1 MNHEY, CDR2 SVGAGI. Trimming at V came to 2 bases and at J to 6 bases, leaving 11 bases not matched to a gene. CDR3 sequence (DNA): TGTGCCAGCAGTTACCCGGGACAGGAAGCTTTGCAGACCCAGTACTTC. Translation: CASSYPGQEALQTQYF.

The genes are TRBV2 and TRBJ1-5; TRBD1 agrees at 9 bases. With V trimmed by 6 bases and J by 1 base, 16 bases remained unmatched. The CDR3 totals 19 residues. Germline CDR1 is SNHLY and CDR2 is FYNNEI. The CDR3 DNA reads TGTGCCAGCAGCAGTGCCAGACAGGGGGAGGTTAGGAGCAATCAGCCCCAGCATTTT. Translating gives CASSSARQGEVRSNQPQHF. Using reference TRBV2 and TRBJ1-5 for the parts outside the CDR3, the full variable domain is EPEVTQTPSHQVTQMGQEVILRCVPISNHLYFYWYRQILGQKVEFLVSFYNNEISEKSEIFDDQFSVERPDGSNFTLKIRSTKLEDSAMYFCASSSARQGEVRSNQPQHFGDGTRLSIL.

V usage is TRBV4-1 and J usage is TRBJ1-2, with 11 bases lining up with TRBD1. The CDR3 is 16 amino acids. V shed 2 bases, J shed 4 bases, and the junction held 6 bases outside the gene matches. Germline CDR1 and CDR2: MGHRA and YSYEKL. CDR3 loop: CASSQTGTGGSYGYTF. The CDR3 region has the DNA TGCGCCAGCAGCCAAACCGGGACAGGGGGGTCCTATGGCTACACCTTC.

This clone has a single count. The rearrangement links TRBV7-2 to TRBJ2-2; D possibly corresponds to TRBD2 (5 bases). The V end was cut by 1 base, the J end by 5 bases, with 5 bases between. From germline, CDR1 is SGHTA and CDR2 FQGNSA. CDR3 size: 13 residues. The CDR3 sequence: CASSLGRTGELFF. CDR3 coding DNA: TGTGCCAGCAGCTTAGGGAGGACCGGGGAGCTGTTTTTT.

This clone showed up just once. The V call is TRBV11-2, the J call TRBJ2-7; D is possibly TRBD1 (5 bases). Trimming removed 7 bases from V and 2 bases from J, with 9 bases in between. Germline CDR1 SGHAT, CDR2 FQNNGV. CDR3 length: 12 amino acids. The CDR3 spells CASTGFTYEQYV. CDR3 nucleotides: TGTGCCAGCACAGGGTTCACCTACGAGCAGTACGTC.

Comments on this clone: At one end, the junction sequence differs from germline, possibly due to a read error. Here the CDR3 reads CASSLEWGGGGELFF. The CDR3 DNA follows: TGTGCTAGCAGCTTAGAATGGGGCGGCGGCGGGGAGCTGTTTTTT. The chain couples TRBV7-7 to TRBJ2-2, with D tentatively TRBD1 (5 bases). The germline V gene has CDR1 SSHAT and CDR2 FNYEAQ (reference sequence). The CDR3 extends over 15 amino acids.

This chain uses TRBV5-1 with TRBJ2-2, with 14 positions matching TRBD2. The V gene's germline CDR1 is SGHRS and CDR2 YFSETQ. CDR3 length: 15 residues. V lost 4 bases to trimming and J lost 7 bases; unmatched junction nucleotides: 3. CDR3 residues: CASSGGTSGGGELFF. As DNA, the CDR3 is TGCGCCAGCAGCGGAGGGACTAGCGGGGGCGGGGAGCTGTTTTTT.

The V gene is TRBV19, the J gene TRBJ2-5, with a weak D call TRBD1 (5 bases). Trimming took 3 bases from V and 4 from J, leaving 6 bases between them. Germline lookup yields CDR1 LNHDA and CDR2 SQIVND (reference sequence). The CDR3 sequence is 12 residues long. CDR3 protein: CASSIQGETQYF. CDR3 DNA sequence: TGTGCCAGTAGTATTCAGGGAGAGACCCAGTACTTC.

The CDR3 region is CASSIDRNNEQFF. CDR3 coding DNA: TGTGCCAGCAGTATCGACAGGAACAATGAGCAGTTCTTC. V usage is TRBV2 and J usage is TRBJ2-1, with D perhaps TRBD1 (6 bases). Between the trimmed V and J ends, which lost 5 bases and 5 bases, there was a span of 10 bases. This CDR3 spans 13 amino acids. The germline V gene has CDR1 SNHLY and CDR2 FYNNEI.

The chain joins TRBV6-1 to TRBJ2-7; D is possibly TRBD2 (6 bases). This CDR3 is built from 15 residues. V lost 6 bases, J lost 0 bases, and 15 bases lay in between. From germline, CDR1 is MNHNS and CDR2 SASEGT. The CDR3 loop reads CASSTIRDSSYEQYF. The CDR3 DNA follows: TGTGCCAGCAGCACAATCCGGGACTCCTCCTACGAGCAGTACTTC.

The V and J genes are TRBV7-9 and TRBJ2-1; D is unclear. The CDR3 totals 12 residues. In germline, CDR1 is SEHNR, CDR2 FQNEAQ (reference sequence). V lost 2 bases and J 7 bases, leaving 6 bases between the germline ends. CDR3 DNA: TGTGCCAGCAGCTTACCCAGTAATGAGCAGTTCTTC. It codes for CASSLPSNEQFF.

This chain uses TRBV19 with TRBJ2-1; 10 positions match TRBD1. Germline V gives CDR1 LNHDA, CDR2 SQIVND (reference sequence). Trimming cost V 10 bases and J 3 bases; bases outside gene matches: 9. The CDR3 has 15 residues. CDR3 loop: CATSTRDRGYNEQFF. The CDR3 DNA reads TGTGCCACCTCCACTCGGGACAGGGGCTACAATGAGCAGTTCTTC.

The gene calls are TRBV30 and TRBJ2-1; 9 bases are a match to TRBD2. The CDR3 sequence is 17 residues long. Trimming at V came to 2 bases and at J to 6 bases, leaving 14 bases not matched to a gene. CDR1 GTSNPN and CDR2 SVGIG come from the germline V gene (reference sequence). CDR3 sequence (DNA): TGTGCCTGGAGTTCTGGGGTAGCGGGAGTGGGAGGCAATGAGCAGTTCTTC. It is translated as CAWSSGVAGVGGNEQFF.

The chain carries TRBV18 and TRBJ2-7; no clear D. Trimming cost V 1 base and J 2 bases, with 3 bases left between them. Germline values: CDR1 KGHSH, CDR2 LQKENI. This CDR3 region has 12 residues. The CDR3 here is CASSPRAYEQYF. The CDR3 DNA reads TGTGCCAGCTCACCACGGGCCTACGAGCAGTACTTC.

This rearrangement joins TRBV28 to TRBJ1-2; unclear D gene. Germline CDR1 is MDHEN and CDR2 is SYDVKM. The length of the CDR3 is 12 residues. The V end was cut by 4 bases, the J end by 3 bases, with 6 bases between. The CDR3 DNA follows: TGTGCCAGCAGTTCTACTTACTATGGCTACACCTTC. Its protein is CASSSTYYGYTF.